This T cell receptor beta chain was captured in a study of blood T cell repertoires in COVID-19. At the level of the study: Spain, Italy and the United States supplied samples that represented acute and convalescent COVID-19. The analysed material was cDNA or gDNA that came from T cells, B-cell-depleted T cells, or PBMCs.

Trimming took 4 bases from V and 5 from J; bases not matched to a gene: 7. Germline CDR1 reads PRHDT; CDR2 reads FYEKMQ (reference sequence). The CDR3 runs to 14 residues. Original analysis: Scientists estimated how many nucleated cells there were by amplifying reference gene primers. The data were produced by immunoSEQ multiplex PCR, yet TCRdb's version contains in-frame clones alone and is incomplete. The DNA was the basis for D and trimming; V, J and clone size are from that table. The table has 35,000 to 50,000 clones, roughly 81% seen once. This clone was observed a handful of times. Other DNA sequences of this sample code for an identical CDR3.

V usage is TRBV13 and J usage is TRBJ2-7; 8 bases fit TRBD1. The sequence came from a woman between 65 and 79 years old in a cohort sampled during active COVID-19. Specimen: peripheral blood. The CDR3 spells CASSSRQGINEQYF. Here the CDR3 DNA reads TGTGCCAGCAGCTCCCGACAGGGGATCAACGAGCAGTACTTC.